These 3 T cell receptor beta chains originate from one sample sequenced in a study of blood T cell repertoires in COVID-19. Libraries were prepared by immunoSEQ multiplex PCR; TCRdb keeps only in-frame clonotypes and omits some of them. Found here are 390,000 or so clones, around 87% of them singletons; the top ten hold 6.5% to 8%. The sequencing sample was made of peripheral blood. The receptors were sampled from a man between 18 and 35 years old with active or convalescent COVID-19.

The DNA of the CDR3 is TGTGCCAGCAGCCCCCGCGGTAGCGGGTCCCTAAGGACCTACGAGCAGTACTTC. Its protein is CASSPRGSGSLRTYEQYF. The chain uses TRBV11-2 and TRBJ2-7, with 7 bases lining up with TRBD2. Germline lookup yields CDR1 SGHAT and CDR2 FQNNGV. The CDR3 spans 18 residues. After removal of 5 bases from V and 2 bases from J, the junction contained 18 bases not matched to a gene.

The CDR3 here is CAWSRDRGANEQFF. The CDR3 DNA reads TGTGCCTGGAGTAGAGACAGGGGTGCCAATGAGCAGTTCTTC. This sequence joins TRBV30 and TRBJ2-1; 8 positions match TRBD1. Germline CDR1 and CDR2: GTSNPN and SVGIG (reference sequence). The ends lost 2 bases at V and 6 bases at J; junction bases unmatched: 6. This CDR3 has 14 amino acids.

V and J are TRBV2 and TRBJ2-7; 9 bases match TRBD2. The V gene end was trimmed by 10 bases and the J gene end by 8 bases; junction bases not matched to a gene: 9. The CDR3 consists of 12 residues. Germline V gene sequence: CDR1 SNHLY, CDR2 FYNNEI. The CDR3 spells CATGGLAGQQYF. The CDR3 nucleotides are TGTGCCACGGGGGGCCTAGCGGGACAGCAGTACTTC.